This TCR beta chain was sequenced during a study of vaccination and CD4 T cells after COVID-19 (dated by TCRdb to between 2021 and 2024). Regarding the complete study: Every convalescent patient had a positive nasal swab PCR test for SARS-CoV-2, with mild disease in about nine patients and severe disease in one. Six males and four females were included in the convalescent cohort, with two Hispanic individuals, seven Caucasians, two Asians and one multiracial person represented. Participants received two doses of either the Pfizer-BioNTech BNT162b2 vaccine (n=8) or the Moderna mRNA-1273 vaccine (n=2). Post-COVID blood samples were collected from convalescent patients a median of around 100 days after diagnosis, with a range of roughly 35 to 180 days. Post-vaccine blood samples were collected a median of approximately eleven weeks after the second vaccine dose, ranging from roughly 12 to 250 days. In 10 COVID-19 convalescent patients and a handful of infection-naive healthy vaccine recipients, researchers compared the spike-specific CD4+ TCR repertoire from before mRNA vaccination with the repertoire from after.

The count of this clonotype is one. What this receptor recognizes is not known. Per-base qualities were not stored, and no clone one base away is much larger. A read on its own is weak evidence. The library was produced with PCR. Sequencing relied on an Illumina iSeq 100. The authors' pipeline ran thus. Non-productive sequences were filtered out, and CDR3s that did not start with C, did not end with F or W, or were shorter than 7 amino acids were discarded. Using R version 3.6.1, CDR3 homology was evaluated through Levenshtein distances (stringdist) along with unrooted phylogenetic trees (ape). TCRdb reran the public reads through fastp at Q25 and MiXCR, keeping productive beta chains. Under each unique CDR3 protein, matching rows form one entry showing the most common genes and DNA. The V and J calls were determined by TCRdb, not by the authors. The sample records some 15,000 distinct CDR3 sequences, around 66% of which are singletons. The ten biggest clones cover 1% to 1.3% of the sample.

The CDR3 holds 16 amino acids from the cysteine to the phenylalanine. CDR3 DNA is the only sequence kept; it has 48 bases, read in frame from the first base. V is pruned by 8 bases and J by 2 bases, leaving 9 bases of the junction without a gene match. CDR1 and CDR2, per the germline V gene, are SNHLY and FYNNEI. The positive SARS-CoV-2 PCR tests of the convalescent patients were dated from March to December 2020, before the Alpha, Beta and Delta variants emerged in the United States. PBMCs were separated from whole blood using Ficoll-Paque Plus gradient centrifugation and then either used fresh or cryopreserved at -140C. Points the paper makes about the study in general: Among the post-vaccine SARS-CoV-2-reactive clones in convalescent patients, a median around 90% showed up only after vaccination, which suggests vaccine-specific priming. Of the vaccine-specific clones in convalescent patients, 304 of 307, or nearly all, reacted only to SARS-CoV-2 spike and did not cross-react with common cold coronaviruses. Relatively few convalescent patients were included in the study, and early timepoints after natural infection were not analyzed. The median number of SARS-CoV-2-reactive clonotypes rose from about 19 after infection to around 40 after vaccination, but the change was not significant.

This sequence originates from a human donor who had recovered from COVID-19. Sequencing was performed on CD4+ T cells from blood, taken after SARS-CoV-2 vaccination. The V gene is TRBV2 and the J gene is TRBJ2-3; 11 bases in between match TRBD2. The CDR3 protein: CASLTPGLAATDTQYF. The DNA is TGTGCCAGCTTGACTCCGGGACTAGCGGCCACAGATACGCAGTATTTT.